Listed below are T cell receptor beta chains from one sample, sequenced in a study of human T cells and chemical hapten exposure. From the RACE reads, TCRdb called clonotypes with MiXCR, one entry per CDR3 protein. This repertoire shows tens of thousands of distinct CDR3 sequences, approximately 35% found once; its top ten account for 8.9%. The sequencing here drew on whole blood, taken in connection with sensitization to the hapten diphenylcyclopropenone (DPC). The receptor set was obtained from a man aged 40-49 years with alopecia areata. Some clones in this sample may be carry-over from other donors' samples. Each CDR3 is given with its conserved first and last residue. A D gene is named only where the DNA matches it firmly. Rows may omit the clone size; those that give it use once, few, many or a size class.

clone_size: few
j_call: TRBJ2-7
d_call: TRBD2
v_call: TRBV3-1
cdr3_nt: TGTGCCAGCAGCCAAGGGCTAGCGGGAGCTGTCGAGCAGTACTTC
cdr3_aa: CASSQGLAGAVEQYF

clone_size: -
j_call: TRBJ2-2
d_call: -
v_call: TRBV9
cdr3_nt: TGTGCCAGCAGCGTAGCTGCGGGCTCCGGGGAGCTGTTTTTT
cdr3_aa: CASSVAAGSGELFF

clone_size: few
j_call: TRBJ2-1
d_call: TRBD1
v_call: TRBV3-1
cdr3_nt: TGTGCCAGCAGCCAAAGATGGACAGGCGCTGGTGAGCAGTTCTTC
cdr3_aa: CASSQRWTGAGEQFF

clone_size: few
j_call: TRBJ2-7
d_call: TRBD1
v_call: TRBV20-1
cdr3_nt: TGCAGTGCTAGCTCGGATTTAACGGGACAGGGGCGTGAGCAGTACTTC
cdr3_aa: CSASSDLTGQGREQYF

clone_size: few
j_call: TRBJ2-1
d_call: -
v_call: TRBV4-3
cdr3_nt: TGCGCCAGCAGCCTCGGAAGATGGGGTGAGCAGTTCTTC
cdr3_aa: CASSLGRWGEQFF

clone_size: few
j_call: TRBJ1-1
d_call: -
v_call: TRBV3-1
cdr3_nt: TGTGCCAGCAGCCAAGATTTAGGCCTTTCCACTGAAGCTTTCTTT
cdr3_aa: CASSQDLGLSTEAFF

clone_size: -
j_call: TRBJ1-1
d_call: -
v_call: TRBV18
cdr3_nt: TGTGCCAGCTCACCACCTACAGGGAACACTGAAGCTTTCTTT
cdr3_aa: CASSPPTGNTEAFF

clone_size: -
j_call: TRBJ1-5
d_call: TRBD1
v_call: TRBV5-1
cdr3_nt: TGCGCCAGCAGCTCTGGACAGGGAGTAAATCAGCCCCAGCATTTT
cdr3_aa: CASSSGQGVNQPQHF

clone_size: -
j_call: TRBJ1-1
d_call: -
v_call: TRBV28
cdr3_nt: TGTGCCAGCAGTTTAAGTAGGGTGAACACTGAAGCTTTCTTT
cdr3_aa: CASSLSRVNTEAFF

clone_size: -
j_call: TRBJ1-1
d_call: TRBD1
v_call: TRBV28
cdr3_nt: TGTGCCAGCAGCCTCTGGACAGGGGGCTTCGTTAACACTGAAGCTTTCTTT
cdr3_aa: CASSLWTGGFVNTEAFF

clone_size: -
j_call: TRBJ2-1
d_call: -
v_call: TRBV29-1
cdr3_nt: TGCAGCGTCCTTCTTAACAGGGATAAAAGGGATGAGCAGTTCTTC
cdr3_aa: CSVLLNRDKRDEQFF

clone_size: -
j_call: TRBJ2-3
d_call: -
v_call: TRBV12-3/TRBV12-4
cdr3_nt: TGTGCCAGCAGTTTGAGGCCCACAGATACGCAGTATTTT
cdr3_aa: CASSLRPTDTQYF

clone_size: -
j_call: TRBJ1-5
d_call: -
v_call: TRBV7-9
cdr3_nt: TGTGCCAGCAGCCCATCCAACAATCAGCCCCAGCATTTT
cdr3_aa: CASSPSNNQPQHF

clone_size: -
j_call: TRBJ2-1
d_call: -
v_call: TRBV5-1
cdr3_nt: TGCGCCAGCTCGTCGGGAGAGCGCTACAATGAGCAGTTCTTC
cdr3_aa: CASSSGERYNEQFF

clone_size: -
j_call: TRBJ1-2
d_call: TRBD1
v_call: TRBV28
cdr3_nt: TGTGCCAGCAGTTTAGGGAGGACAGGGGGGGATGGCTACACCTTC
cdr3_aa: CASSLGRTGGDGYTF

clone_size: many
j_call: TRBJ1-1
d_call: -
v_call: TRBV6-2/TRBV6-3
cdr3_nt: TGTGCCAGCAGTTACGGGGACAACACTGAAGCTTTCTTT
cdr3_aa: CASSYGDNTEAFF

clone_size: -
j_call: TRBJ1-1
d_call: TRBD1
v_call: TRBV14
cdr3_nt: TGTGCCAGCAGCCACCGTAACAGGGGTGTAGCTGAAGCTTTCTTT
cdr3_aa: CASSHRNRGVAEAFF

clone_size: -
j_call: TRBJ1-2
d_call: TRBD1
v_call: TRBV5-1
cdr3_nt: TGCGCCAGCAGCTTGGTAGGGGACAGCAGCTATGGCTACACCTTC
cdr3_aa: CASSLVGDSSYGYTF

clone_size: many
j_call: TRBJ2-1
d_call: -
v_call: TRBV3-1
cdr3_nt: TGTGCCAGCAGCCAGGACTTGAGCTCCTACAATGAGCAGTTCTTC
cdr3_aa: CASSQDLSSYNEQFF

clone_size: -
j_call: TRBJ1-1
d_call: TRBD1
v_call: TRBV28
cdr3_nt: TGTGCCAGCAGTTTAAACAGGGGAGTAACTGAAGCTTTCTTT
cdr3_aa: CASSLNRGVTEAFF